This T cell receptor (beta chain) stems from a study of cytomegalovirus exposure and HLA in healthy donors. Study-wide background: There were fewer than 130 million unique TCR beta sequences, drawn from 200 million or so T cells, in an earlier analysis.

This clone was observed a handful of times. Its antigen is as yet unknown. Findings and limits, study-wide: What a later analysis showed was that several of the most significant clusters appeared linked to common viral pathogens.

Amplification used 60 Vbeta primers and 13 Jbeta primers. TCRdb's copy holds only in-frame clones and misses some; the assay was immunoSEQ multiplex PCR. Of approximately 190,000 clones in the sample, about 80% were seen once. This CDR3 has 15 amino acids. V trimming: 5 bases; J trimming: 1 base; junction bases outside the gene matches: 2. Germline CDR1 and CDR2: MNHEY and SVGAGI. Sequencing used PBMCs. The clonotype comes from a middle-aged man in good health and CMV-seropositive. V and J are TRBV6-5 and TRBJ2-7; 13 positions match TRBD2. CDR3 DNA: TGTGCCAGCAGTCCACTAGCGGGAGGGTCCTACGAGCAGTACTTC. It codes for CASSPLAGGSYEQYF.